This T cell receptor (beta chain) was sequenced for a study of blood T cells in healthy people across ages (dated by TCRdb to about 2015). A note on the overall study: In model experiments, template switching captured about one uniquely barcoded TCR beta cDNA molecule for every two T cells. Age-related changes in TCR beta repertoire diversity were measured in the study by deep sequencing normalized with unique cDNA molecular identifiers. The donors were split into four age groups: young (average around 16 years), middle-aged (more than 35), aged (over 55) and long-lived (approximately 80). The study analyzed two additional independent replicas of 1 million unique cDNA reads from the same blood draw for two donors, one aged 18 to 29 and one aged 80 or older.

The method was 5' RACE. Instrument on record: Illumina HiSeq 2500. A second PCR of roughly 7 to 11 cycles was performed with a sample-barcoded 5' primer and a J-beta primer mix. A template-switch 5' adaptor carrying 12 random nucleotides introduced a unique molecular identifier onto each TCR beta cDNA molecule. Each sample yielded at least 3 million CDR3-containing paired-end reads. All of the RNA was converted into first-strand cDNA using the Mint cDNA synthesis kit, with a TRBC-specific oligonucleotide serving as the primer. All cDNA was treated with uracil-DNA glycosylase and then went through a first 18-cycle PCR with the universal primers M1SS and BC2_uni_R. The authors processed their data as follows. For normalization, 1 million high-quality reads were randomly selected from each sample, with every read carrying a distinct molecular identifier. Reads sharing molecular identifiers were discarded rather than binned into consensus sequences. MiTCR, with a Q25 quality threshold and the strictest error-elimination algorithm, was used for CDR3 identification, clonotype clustering and error correction. A nonparametric unseen species model with Euler transformation was used to estimate lower-bound total TCR beta diversity. The public reads were quality trimmed at Q25 with fastp and then assembled into clones with MiXCR by TCRdb, keeping productive beta chains. A single entry per CDR3 protein holds the most common genes and DNA from its merged rows. TCRdb's processing, not the study's, gives the V and J calls here. For this sample there are 800,000 or so distinct CDR3 sequences; 20% to 25% appear just once. The ten most abundant clones make up 3% to 4% of the sample.

The 39 donors, aged about 6 to 95 years, were systemically healthy Caucasian individuals from Russia. Roughly 10 milliliters of peripheral blood were collected from each donor into EDTA-treated Vacutainer tubes. Ficoll-Paque density-gradient centrifugation was used to isolate PBMCs, with at least 7 million obtained per sample. Trizol reagent was used to extract total RNA from PBMCs, with at least 6 micrograms per sample. For every donor, flow cytometry on a PBMC aliquot measured the percentage of naive CD45RAhigh/CD27high T cells. This clonotype occurred a few times. Its specific antigen is unknown. Within one base of it there is no much larger clone, and no base qualities were kept. Study-level results and caveats: Donor CMV infection status was unknown, potentially confounding age-related changes in expanded clonotypes. Estimates of total diversity based on one million sequenced T cells were considered lower bounds and underestimates. Because profiling used bulk unsorted PBMCs, naive and antigen-experienced compartments could not be compared conclusively. Observed TCR beta diversity per million T cells fell roughly linearly with age, and a significant reduction was already apparent by age roughly 40. There was a strong correlation between observed TCR beta diversity and the percentage of naive T cells measured by flow cytometry. Compared with the aged group, the long-lived group had more naive CD4+ T cells, fewer expanded clones and increased TCR diversity, a pattern suggesting age selection.

The same data also went into a second study, on T cells of mothers and their children. As that second paper reports: Nine systemically healthy Caucasian individuals served as donors, namely three mothers together with their six children. cDNA synthesis used all of the extracted RNA, with approximately 1.4 ug of RNA in each 15 ul reaction. In the second PCR, sample barcodes and 2-4 random nucleotides were introduced via the M1S primer. Each mother yielded over 8 million TCR beta CDR3 reads and each child 2.5 million to 3.5 million reads. In both related and unrelated pairs, thymic selection shapes the output of TCR recombination in a similar way, with inherited differences having only a minor effect. Normalized repertoire overlap was always slightly but never significantly higher in related than unrelated mother-child pairs. With a sensitivity of approximately 96 clones per million clonotypes, no persistent microchimeric T cell clones were detected. Deep NGS was used in the study to compare the TCR beta repertoires of mothers and children and to look for features that separate related mother-child pairs from unrelated individuals. Mothers averaged roughly 40 +/- 4 years of age and children averaged around 10 +/- 4 years. After adapter ligation with NEBNext reagents, the libraries were sequenced on Illumina HiSeq 2000 with 100+100 nt paired-end reads. To avoid cross-contamination, the mother libraries and the child libraries were prepared a month apart and sequenced in separate runs. For each donor, between roughly 500,000 and 2,100,000 distinct TCR beta clonotypes were identified. Naive TCR beta clonotypes were estimated from low-frequency clonotypes matched to each donor's FACS-determined naive share, without sorting.

The receptor's source is a boy aged 5-17 years in good health. Sequenced sample: blood.

The sequenced DNA: TGTGCCAGCAGATTCGGAGAGACCCAGTACTTC. Its coded protein is CASRFGETQYF. This receptor chain uses TRBV2 and TRBJ2-5; a confident D gene designation cannot be given. From a lookup of the germline V gene, CDR1 and CDR2 are SNHLY and FYNNEI. V and J lose 6 bases and 4 bases, and a span of 6 bases separates them. Measured from the cysteine to the phenylalanine, the CDR3 is 11 residues long. The sequence is cut down to CDR3 DNA, 33 bases in frame from base 1. The full variable domain, with segments outside the CDR3 supplied by the reference TRBV2 and TRBJ2-5 proteins, appears as EPEVTQTPSHQVTQMGQEVILRCVPISNHLYFYWYRQILGQKVEFLVSFYNNEISEKSEIFDDQFSVERPDGSNFTLKIRSTKLEDSAMYFCASRFGETQYFGPGTRLLVL.